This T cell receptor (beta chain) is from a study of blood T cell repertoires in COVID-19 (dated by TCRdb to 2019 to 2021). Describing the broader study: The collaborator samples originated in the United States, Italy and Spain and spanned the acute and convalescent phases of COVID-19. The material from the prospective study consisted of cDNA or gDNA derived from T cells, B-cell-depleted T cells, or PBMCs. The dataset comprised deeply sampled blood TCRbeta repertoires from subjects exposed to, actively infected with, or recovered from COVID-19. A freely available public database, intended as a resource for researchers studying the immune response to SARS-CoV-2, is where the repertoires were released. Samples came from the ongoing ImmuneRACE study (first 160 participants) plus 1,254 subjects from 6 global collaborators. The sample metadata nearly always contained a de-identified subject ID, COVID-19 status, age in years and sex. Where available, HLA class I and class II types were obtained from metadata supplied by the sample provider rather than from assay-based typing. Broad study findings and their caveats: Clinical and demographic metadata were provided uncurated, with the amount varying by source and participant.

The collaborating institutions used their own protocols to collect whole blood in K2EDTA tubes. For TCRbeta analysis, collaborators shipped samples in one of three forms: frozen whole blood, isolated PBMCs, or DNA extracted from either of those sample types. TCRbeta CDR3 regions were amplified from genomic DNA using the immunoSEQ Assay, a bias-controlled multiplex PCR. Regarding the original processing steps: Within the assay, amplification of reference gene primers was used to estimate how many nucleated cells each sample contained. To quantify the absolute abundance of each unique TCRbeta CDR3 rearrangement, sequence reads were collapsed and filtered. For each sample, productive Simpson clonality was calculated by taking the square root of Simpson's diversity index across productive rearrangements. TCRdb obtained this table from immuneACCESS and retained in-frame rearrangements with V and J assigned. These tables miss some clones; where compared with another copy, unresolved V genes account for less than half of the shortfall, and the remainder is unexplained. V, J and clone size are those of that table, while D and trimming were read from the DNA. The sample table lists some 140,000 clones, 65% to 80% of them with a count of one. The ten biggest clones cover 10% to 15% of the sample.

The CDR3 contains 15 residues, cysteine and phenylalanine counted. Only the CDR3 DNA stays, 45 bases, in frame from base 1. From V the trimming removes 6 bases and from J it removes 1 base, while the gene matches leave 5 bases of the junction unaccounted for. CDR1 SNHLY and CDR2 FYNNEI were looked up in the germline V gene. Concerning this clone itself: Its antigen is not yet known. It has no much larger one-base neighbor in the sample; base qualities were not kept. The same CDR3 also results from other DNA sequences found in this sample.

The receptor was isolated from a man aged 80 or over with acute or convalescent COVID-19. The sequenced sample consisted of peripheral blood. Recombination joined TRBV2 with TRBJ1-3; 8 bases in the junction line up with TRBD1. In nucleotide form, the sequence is TGTGCCAGCAGCGGACAGGGCTTTTCTGGAAACACCATATATTTT. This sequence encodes CASSGQGFSGNTIYF. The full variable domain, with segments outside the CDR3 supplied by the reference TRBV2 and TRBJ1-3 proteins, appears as EPEVTQTPSHQVTQMGQEVILRCVPISNHLYFYWYRQILGQKVEFLVSFYNNEISEKSEIFDDQFSVERPDGSNFTLKIRSTKLEDSAMYFCASSGQGFSGNTIYFGEGSWLTVV.